This entry is about one T cell receptor beta chain. Germline V gene sequence: CDR1 ENHRY, CDR2 SYGVKD. The length of the CDR3 is 14 residues. Trimming left V 4 bases short and J 4 bases short, with 14 bases between. The second PCR ran about 6 to 12 cycles with a sample-barcoded 5' primer and J-beta primers. TCRdb fed the 5' RACE reads into MiXCR, producing one record per CDR3 protein. Seen here are some 1.5 million distinct CDR3 sequences, 28% observed once, and the top ten hold around 7.7%. This record comes from a study of blood T cells in healthy people across ages. The rearrangement links TRBV10-3 to TRBJ2-7; unclear D gene. This clonotype was obtained from a woman between 25 and 40 years old in good health. Sequenced sample: blood. The CDR3 coding sequence is TGTGCCATCAGTGGGGCCCGAGATGGTTACGAGCAGTACTTC. It translates to CAISGARDGYEQYF.